The following is a T cell receptor (beta chain) sequence with its context. Its antigen is not identified. Other nucleotide sequences in the sample specify the same CDR3. This sample stems from a study of T cell responses to AZD1222 COVID-19 vaccine. General observations from the study: CD4 TCRs associated with vaccination spanned spike, dominating at 160-218 and 743-854. Baseline antibody screening turned up just a handful of seropositive AZD1222 recipients.

Libraries were prepared by immunoSEQ multiplex PCR; TCRdb keeps only in-frame clonotypes and omits some of them. The repertoire has fewer than 130,000 clones, 92% of them found once; the top ten carry about 1.2%. The CDR3 loop spans 10 amino acids. The germline V gene has CDR1 SGHTA and CDR2 FQGNSA. Trimming took off 8 bases at V and 3 bases at J, with 4 bases between the two ends. The source of this sequence is an adult in good health. The V call is TRBV7-2, the J call TRBJ2-5; unclear D gene. The sequences come from peripheral blood, collected on day 0 of AZD1222 vaccination. CDR3 nucleotides: TGTGCCAGCGGAGAAGAGACCCAGTACTTC. This sequence encodes CASGEETQYF. The whole variable domain, remainder taken from reference TRBV7-2 and TRBJ2-5, is GAGVSQSPSNKVTEKGKDVELRCDPISGHTALYWYRQSLGQGLEFLIYFQGNSAPDKSGLPSDRFSAERTGGSVSTLTIQRTQQEDSAVYLCASGEETQYFGPGTRLLVL.